The T cell receptor beta chain described here comes from a study of shared T cell receptors in the human thymus. The length of the CDR3 is 17 residues. V gave up 0 bases and J gave up 8 bases; unmatched junction bases: 11. Assay used: immunoSEQ multiplex PCR; TCRdb lists only in-frame clones, some missing. This table has hundreds of thousands of clones, over 75% appearing once. This clone was seen only a few times. This same sample was also part of a study on human thymus T cells. That paper states: In thymic and blood repertoires alike, V and J usage looked biased. Related research described thymic repertoires that were highly overlapping among unrelated individuals.

Sequenced sample: thymocytes. The clonotype comes from a boy under three years old with a congenital heart defect. The gene calls are TRBV5-3 and TRBJ1-4; TRBD1 agrees at 9 bases. TRBV5-3 is recorded as an ORF, its role being uncertain. The CDR3 bases are TGTGCCAGAAGCTTGGCTTTTCACAGGGGGCAGGGCGAAAAACTGTTTTTT. Translation: CARSLAFHRGQGEKLFF.